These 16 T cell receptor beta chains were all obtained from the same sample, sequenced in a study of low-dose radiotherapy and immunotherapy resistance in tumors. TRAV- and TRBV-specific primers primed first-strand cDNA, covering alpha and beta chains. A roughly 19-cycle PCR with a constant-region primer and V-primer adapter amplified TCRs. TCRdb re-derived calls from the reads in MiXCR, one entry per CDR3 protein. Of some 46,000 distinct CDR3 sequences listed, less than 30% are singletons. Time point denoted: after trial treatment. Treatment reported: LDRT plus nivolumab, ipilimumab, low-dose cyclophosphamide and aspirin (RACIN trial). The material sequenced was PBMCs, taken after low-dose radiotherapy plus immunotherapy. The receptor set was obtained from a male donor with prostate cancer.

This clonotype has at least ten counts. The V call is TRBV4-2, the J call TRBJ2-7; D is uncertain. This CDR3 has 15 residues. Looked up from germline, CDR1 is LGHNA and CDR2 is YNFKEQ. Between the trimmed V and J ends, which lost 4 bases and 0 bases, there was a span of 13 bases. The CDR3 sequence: CASSPRGSLSYEQYF. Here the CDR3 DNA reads TGTGCCAGCAGCCCTCGAGGAAGCCTCTCCTACGAGCAGTACTTC.

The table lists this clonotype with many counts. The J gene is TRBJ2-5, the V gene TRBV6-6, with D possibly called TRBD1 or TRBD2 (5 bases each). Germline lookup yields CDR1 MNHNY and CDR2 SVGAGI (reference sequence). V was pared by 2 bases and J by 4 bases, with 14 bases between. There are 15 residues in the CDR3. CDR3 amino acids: CASSYSQGDGETQYF. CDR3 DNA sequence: TGTGCCAGCAGTTACAGCCAGGGAGACGGAGAGACCCAGTACTTC.

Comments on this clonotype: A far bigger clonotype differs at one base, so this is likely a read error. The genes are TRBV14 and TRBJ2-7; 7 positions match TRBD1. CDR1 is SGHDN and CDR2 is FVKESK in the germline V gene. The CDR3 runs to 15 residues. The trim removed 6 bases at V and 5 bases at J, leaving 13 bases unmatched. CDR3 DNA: TGTGCCAGCAGTTTACCCGGGACAGAAAGCCACGAGCAGTACTTC. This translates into CASSLPGTESHEQYF. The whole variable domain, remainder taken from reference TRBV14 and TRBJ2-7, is EAGVTQFPSHSVIEKGQTVTLRCDPISGHDNLYWYRRVMGKEIKFLLHFVKESKQDESGMPNNRFLAERTGGTYSTLKVQPAELEDSGVYFCASSLPGTESHEQYFGPGTRLTVT.

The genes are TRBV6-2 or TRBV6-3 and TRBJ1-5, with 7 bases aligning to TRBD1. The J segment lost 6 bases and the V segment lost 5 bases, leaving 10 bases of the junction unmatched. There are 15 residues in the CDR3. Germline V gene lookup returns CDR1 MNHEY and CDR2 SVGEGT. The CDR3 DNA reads TGTGCCAGCAGTGAACTGCTACAGGGGTTTCAGCCCCAGCATTTT. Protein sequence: CASSELLQGFQPQHF.

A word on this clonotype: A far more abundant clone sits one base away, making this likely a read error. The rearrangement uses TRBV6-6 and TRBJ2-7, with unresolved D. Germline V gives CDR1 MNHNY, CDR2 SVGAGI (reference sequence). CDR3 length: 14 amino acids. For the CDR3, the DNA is TGTGCCAGCAGTTACTCGGGTCAGCCCTACGACCAGTACTTC. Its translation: CASSYSGQPYDQYF.

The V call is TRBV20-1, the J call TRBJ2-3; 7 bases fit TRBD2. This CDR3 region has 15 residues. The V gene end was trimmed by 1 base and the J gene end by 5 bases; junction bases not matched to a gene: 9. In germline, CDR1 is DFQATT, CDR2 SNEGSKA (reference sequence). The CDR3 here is CSARVKRGVGDTQYF. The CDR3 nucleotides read TGCAGTGCTAGAGTGAAGCGGGGCGTTGGAGATACGCAGTATTTT.

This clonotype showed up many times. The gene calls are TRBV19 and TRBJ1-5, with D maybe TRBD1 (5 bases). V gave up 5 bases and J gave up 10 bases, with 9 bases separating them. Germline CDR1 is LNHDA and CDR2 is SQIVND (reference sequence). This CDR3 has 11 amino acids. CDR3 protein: CASSEGRPQHF. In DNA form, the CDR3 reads TGTGCCAGTAGTGAGGGACGTCCCCAGCATTTT.

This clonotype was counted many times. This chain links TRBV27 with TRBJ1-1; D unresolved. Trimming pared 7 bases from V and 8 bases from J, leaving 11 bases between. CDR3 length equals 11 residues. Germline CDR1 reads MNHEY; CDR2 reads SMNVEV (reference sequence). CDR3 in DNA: TGTGCCAGCAATAGGAGAAACGAAGCTTTCTTT. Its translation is CASNRRNEAFF.

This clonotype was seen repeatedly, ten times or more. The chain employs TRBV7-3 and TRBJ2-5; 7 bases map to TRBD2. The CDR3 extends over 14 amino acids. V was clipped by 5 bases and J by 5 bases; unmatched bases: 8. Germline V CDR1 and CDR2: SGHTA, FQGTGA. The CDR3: CASSDPAGSETQYF. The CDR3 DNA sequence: TGTGCCAGCAGCGACCCAGCGGGGTCGGAGACCCAGTACTTC.

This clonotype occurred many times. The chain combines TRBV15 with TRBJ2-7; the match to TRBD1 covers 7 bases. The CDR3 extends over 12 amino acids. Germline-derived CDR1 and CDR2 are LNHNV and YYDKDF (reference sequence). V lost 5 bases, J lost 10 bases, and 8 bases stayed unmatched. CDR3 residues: CATSLDRTRQYF. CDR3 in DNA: TGTGCCACCAGCTTGGACAGGACGAGACAGTACTTC. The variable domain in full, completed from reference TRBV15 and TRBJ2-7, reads DAMVIQNPRYQVTQFGKPVTLSCSQTLNHNVMYWYQQKSSQAPKLLFHYYDKDFNNEADTPDNFQSRRPNTSFCFLDIRSPGLGDTAMYLCATSLDRTRQYFGPGTRLTVT.

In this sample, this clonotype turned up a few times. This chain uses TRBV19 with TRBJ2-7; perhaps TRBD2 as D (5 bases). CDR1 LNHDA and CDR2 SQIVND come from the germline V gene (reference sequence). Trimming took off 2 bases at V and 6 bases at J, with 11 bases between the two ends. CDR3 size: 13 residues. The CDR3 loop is CASSITGNGEQYF. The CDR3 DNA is TGTGCCAGTAGTATAACGGGAAACGGCGAGCAGTACTTC.

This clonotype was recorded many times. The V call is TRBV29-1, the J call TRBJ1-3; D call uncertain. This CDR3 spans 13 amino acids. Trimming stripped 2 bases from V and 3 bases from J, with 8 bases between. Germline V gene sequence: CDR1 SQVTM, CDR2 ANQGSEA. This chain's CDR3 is CSVERVVGNTIYF. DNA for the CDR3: TGCAGCGTTGAACGGGTTGTTGGAAACACCATATATTTT.

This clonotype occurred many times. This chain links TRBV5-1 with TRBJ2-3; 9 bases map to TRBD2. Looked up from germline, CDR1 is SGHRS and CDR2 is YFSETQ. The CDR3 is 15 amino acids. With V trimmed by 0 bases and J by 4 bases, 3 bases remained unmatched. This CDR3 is CASSLATSGSDTQYF. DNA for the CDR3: TGCGCCAGCAGCTTGGCCACTAGCGGGTCAGATACGCAGTATTTT. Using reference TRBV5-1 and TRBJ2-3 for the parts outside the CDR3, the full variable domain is KAGVTQTPRYLIKTRGQQVTLSCSPISGHRSVSWYQQTPGQGLQFLFEYFSETQRNKGNFPGRFSGRQFSNSRSEMNVSTLELGDSALYLCASSLATSGSDTQYFGPGTRLTVL.

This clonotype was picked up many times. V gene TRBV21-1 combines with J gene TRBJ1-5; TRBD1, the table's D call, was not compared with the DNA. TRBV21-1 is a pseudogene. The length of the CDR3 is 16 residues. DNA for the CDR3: TGTGCCAGCTTTAATGCCGGGACAGGGTCCCATCAGCCCCAGCATTTT. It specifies CASFNAGTGSHQPQHF.

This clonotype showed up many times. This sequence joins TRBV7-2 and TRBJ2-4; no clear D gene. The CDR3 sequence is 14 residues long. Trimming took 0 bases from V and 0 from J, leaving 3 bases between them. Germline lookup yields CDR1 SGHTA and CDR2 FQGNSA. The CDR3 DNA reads TGTGCCAGCAGCTTAGCCCCAGCCAAAAACATTCAGTACTTC. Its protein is CASSLAPAKNIQYF.

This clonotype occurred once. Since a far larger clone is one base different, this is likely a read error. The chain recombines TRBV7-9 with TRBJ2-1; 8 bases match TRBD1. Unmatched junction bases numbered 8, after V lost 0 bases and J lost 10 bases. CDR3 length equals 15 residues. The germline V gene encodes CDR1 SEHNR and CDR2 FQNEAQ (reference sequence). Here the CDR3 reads CASSLAGTGGSEQFF. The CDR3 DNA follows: TGTGCCAGCAGCTTAGCCGGGACAGGAGGAAGCGAGCAGTTCTTC. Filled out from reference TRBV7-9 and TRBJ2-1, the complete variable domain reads DTGVSQNPRHKITKRGQNVTFRCDPISEHNRLYWYRQTLGQGPEFLTYFQNEAQLEKSRLLSDRFSAERPKGSFSTLEIQRTEQGDSAMYLCASSLAGTGGSEQFFGPGTRLTVL.